This TCR beta chain was sequenced during a study of T cells in localized non-small cell lung cancer. As to this clone: An end of the junction differs from the germline gene, which may be a read error. The sample holds other DNA sequences that translate to the same CDR3.

Method: immunoSEQ multiplex PCR; TCRdb's copy keeps in-frame clones and lacks some. The sample holds about 39,000 clones, 79% seen once. The material was PBMCs, obtained before any cancer treatment. The TCR originated in a woman aged 40-69 years with stage II squamous cell lung carcinoma.

The chain's CDR3 is CASSIGGNTEAFF. In nucleotides, the CDR3 is TGTGCCAGTAGCATAGGGGGGAACACTGAAGCTTTCTTT. This chain links TRBV19 with TRBJ1-1, with D perhaps matching TRBD1 (6 bases). This CDR3 is built from 13 residues. Germline loops: CDR1 LNHDA, CDR2 SQIVND (reference sequence).